This T cell receptor beta chain stems from a study of T cells in Graves' hyperthyroidism and ophthalmopathy. The overall study: Before treatment of any kind, peripheral blood was taken at initial diagnosis.

Points from the study as a whole: Blood samples included most of the expanded thyroid clonotypes exceeding 0.001.

Diagnosis rested on symptoms, serum thyroxine and TRAb, thyroid ultrasound, and orbital computed tomography. Fresh peripheral blood, approximately 10 ml, yielded the PBMCs. This CDR3 is 15 amino acids long. V gave up 0 bases and J gave up 3 bases, with 13 bases separating them. Germline CDR1 SGDLS, CDR2 YYNGEE. This clonotype came up many times. Antigen unknown. The TCR beta CDR3 regions underwent amplification using RNA transcripts as the source. Primed by the HTBI set, a first-round RT-PCR was run on the TCR CDR3. TCRdb reprocessed the multiplex PCR reads with MiXCR, giving one entry per CDR3 protein. The data contain approximately 630,000 distinct CDR3 sequences, roughly 15% of them singletons.

The clonotype was recovered from a woman aged 25 to 39 with Graves' hyperthyroidism. This rearrangement joins TRBV9 to TRBJ2-7; tentative D call: TRBD2 (6 bases). Sequenced material: blood. The CDR3 DNA is TGTGCCAGCAGCGTAGAGGGAGGAACGGGCTACGAGCAGTACTTC. Translating gives CASSVEGGTGYEQYF.